One and the same sample provided the 19 T cell receptor beta chains below, sequenced in a study of shared clonotypes between healthy human individuals. Positively selected for CCR7, the CD45RO-negative cells used as naive CD8 cells excluded terminally differentiated effector memory CD45RA+ cells. Data came from immunoSEQ multiplex PCR; TCRdb stores just in-frame clones and leaves some out. This sample yields around 2,000,000 clones, of which roughly 94% are seen a single time; approximately 1.2% belongs to the top ten. Sequencing was done on a sample of naive CD8+ T cells sorted from blood. These receptors all stem from a man between 18 and 29 years old in good health.

V is TRBV5-6 and J is TRBJ2-5; D perhaps matches TRBD1 (5 bases). V lost 0 bases, J lost 1 base, and 13 bases lay in between. Germline assignment: CDR1 SGHDT and CDR2 YYEEEE. The CDR3 loop spans 16 amino acids. The CDR3 protein is CASSLAGWQGQETQYF. Written as DNA, the CDR3 is TGTGCCAGCAGCTTGGCCGGGTGGCAGGGCCAAGAGACCCAGTACTTC.

The CDR3 region is CASSLGVEGHYEQYF. The CDR3 bases are TGTGCCAGCAGCTTAGGGGTAGAAGGTCACTACGAGCAGTACTTC. The chain combines TRBV11-2 with TRBJ2-7; D unclear. Germline-derived CDR1 and CDR2 are SGHAT and FQNNGV. Trimming pared 1 base from V and 3 bases from J, leaving 13 bases between. The CDR3 length is 15 residues.

The V and J genes are TRBV5-1 and TRBJ1-6; TRBD1 is a possible D gene (6 bases). CDR3 length equals 14 residues. Trimming took 1 base from V and 11 from J, leaving 13 bases between them. Germline V CDR1 and CDR2: SGHRS, YFSETQ. CDR3 sequence: CASSLRGEWAPLHF. DNA of the CDR3: TGCGCCAGCAGCTTGAGGGGGGAGTGGGCACCCCTCCACTTT.

This chain links TRBV18 with TRBJ2-7; unclear D gene. The V gene's germline CDR1 is KGHSH and CDR2 LQKENI. The V and J ends lost 0 bases and 0 bases respectively, with 9 bases between them. This CDR3 is 15 amino acids long. As DNA, the CDR3 is TGTGCCAGCTCACCACCGAAAGACACCTCCTACGAGCAGTACTTC. Its translation is CASSPPKDTSYEQYF.

About this clone: The same CDR3 is also encoded by other DNA sequences in this sample. The chain links TRBV27 to TRBJ2-7; D remains ambiguous. V was clipped by 2 bases and J by 2 bases, with 10 bases between them. In germline, CDR1 is MNHEY, CDR2 SMNVEV (reference sequence). This CDR3 has 14 amino acids. In DNA, the CDR3 is TGTGCCAGCAGTTTAGGCCAAGCAACCTACGAGCAGTACTTC. It is translated as CASSLGQATYEQYF.

The chain links TRBV5-4 to TRBJ2-5, with 12 nucleotides matching TRBD2. Germline V lookup: CDR1 SGHNT, CDR2 YYREEE (reference sequence). V dropped 0 bases and J dropped 2; count of bases not matched to a gene: 2. The CDR3 consists of 16 residues. CDR3 residues: CASSLAGLAGQETQYF. CDR3 in DNA: TGTGCCAGCAGCTTGGCCGGACTAGCGGGACAAGAGACCCAGTACTTC.

The chain carries TRBV4-1 and TRBJ2-7; D is undetermined. The CDR3 is 13 residues long. V was clipped by 2 bases and J by 2 bases, with 7 bases between them. The germline CDR1 and CDR2 sequences are MGHRA and YSYEKL. The CDR3: CASSQITPYEQYF. The DNA of the CDR3 is TGCGCCAGCAGCCAAATAACTCCCTACGAGCAGTACTTC.

This clone was detected a few times. V usage is TRBV5-1 and J usage is TRBJ2-2; 7 nucleotides line up with TRBD1. This CDR3 region has 15 residues. J gave up 2 bases and V 1 base, and 2 bases lay outside the gene matches. Germline CDR1 SGHRS, CDR2 YFSETQ. The CDR3 here is CASSLTGENTGELFF. CDR3 DNA sequence: TGCGCCAGCAGCTTGACAGGGGAAAACACCGGGGAGCTGTTTTTT. Full variable domain (outside the CDR3, taken from reference TRBV5-1 and TRBJ2-2): KAGVTQTPRYLIKTRGQQVTLSCSPISGHRSVSWYQQTPGQGLQFLFEYFSETQRNKGNFPGRFSGRQFSNSRSEMNVSTLELGDSALYLCASSLTGENTGELFFGEGSRLTVL.

About this clone itself: Other DNA sequences within the sample encode an identical CDR3. V and J are TRBV6-5 and TRBJ2-7, with 7 bases fitting TRBD2. The V and J ends lost 5 bases and 2 bases, in that order; junction bases with no gene match: 3. This CDR3 spans 13 amino acids. Per the germline V gene, CDR1 is MNHEY and CDR2 is SVGAGI. Here the CDR3 reads CASSSGDPYEQYF. The CDR3, as DNA: TGTGCCAGCAGTAGCGGGGATCCCTACGAGCAGTACTTC.

The chain links TRBV9 to TRBJ2-1, with 10 bases matching TRBD2. Germline V gives CDR1 SGDLS, CDR2 YYNGEE. V trimming: 0 bases; J trimming: 8 bases; junction bases outside the gene matches: 5. The CDR3 totals 15 residues. The CDR3 protein is CASSVEGLAFHEQFF. The CDR3 DNA reads as TGTGCCAGCAGCGTAGAGGGACTAGCGTTCCATGAGCAGTTCTTC.

CDR3 loop: CASSLVASGRDTQYF. The DNA of the CDR3 is TGTGCCAGCAGCTTGGTGGCTAGTGGGCGGGATACGCAGTATTTT. The V and J genes are TRBV5-4 and TRBJ2-3; no clear D gene. Looked up from germline, CDR1 is SGHNT and CDR2 is YYREEE (reference sequence). The ends were cut back, 0 bases at V and 6 bases at J, with 14 bases in the middle. The CDR3 sequence is 15 residues long.

The chain couples TRBV11-2 to TRBJ2-1, with 10 bases aligning to TRBD2. Trimming removed 4 bases from V and 8 bases from J; junction bases left unmatched: 8. Germline loops: CDR1 SGHAT, CDR2 FQNNGV. This CDR3 has 15 amino acids. Written as DNA, the CDR3 is TGTGCCAGCAGCTCGGGACTAGCGACGTCTCATGAGCAGTTCTTC. Protein sequence: CASSSGLATSHEQFF.

The gene calls are TRBV28 and TRBJ2-4, with D unclear. With 7 bases removed from V and 8 bases from J, the gap between germline ends came to 18 bases. CDR3 size: 14 residues. Looked up from germline, CDR1 is MDHEN and CDR2 is SYDVKM. DNA of the CDR3: TGTGCCAGCACCAGCCAAGGGCAGGATGACATTCAGTACTTC. Encoded protein: CASTSQGQDDIQYF.

The chain joins TRBV30 to TRBJ1-2; the D gene is possibly TRBD1 (6 bases). Trimming took off 5 bases at V and 8 bases at J, with 15 bases between the two ends. The length of the CDR3 is 12 residues. Germline CDR1 is GTSNPN and CDR2 is SVGIG (reference sequence). The CDR3 DNA follows: TGTGCCTGGGAGGACAGCAGCAGGGGCTACACCTTC. Its translation: CAWEDSSRGYTF.

The chain couples TRBV27 to TRBJ2-7; D is perhaps TRBD1 (5 bases). V shed 2 bases and J shed 3 bases, with 17 bases lying between them. The CDR3 is made up of 16 amino acids. The germline gives CDR1 MNHEY, CDR2 SMNVEV (reference sequence). The CDR3 coding sequence is TGTGCCAGCAGTTTAATTTCTGGGGCCAGTTTCTACGAGCAGTACTTC. It is translated as CASSLISGASFYEQYF.

J is TRBJ1-1 and V is TRBV4-1; no definite D call. The CDR3 is 13 residues long. CDR1 is MGHRA and CDR2 is YSYEKL in the germline V gene. Deletions cut 1 base from V and 9 bases from J, with 12 bases between. The CDR3 DNA sequence: TGCGCCAGCAGCCAAGGTCTAGGTTACAAAGCTTTCTTT. It encodes CASSQGLGYKAFF.

This sequence joins TRBV27 and TRBJ2-3; no reliable D call. The CDR3 is 14 residues long. In germline, CDR1 is MNHEY, CDR2 SMNVEV (reference sequence). V gave up 5 bases and J gave up 2 bases, with 11 bases separating them. The CDR3 loop is CASSPREPTDTQYF. CDR3 in DNA: TGTGCCAGCAGTCCTAGGGAACCCACAGATACGCAGTATTTT.

Notes on this clone: Its ends do not fully match the called genes, so a read error is possible. The chain carries TRBV7-7 and TRBJ2-3; 8 bases map to TRBD2. Germline assignment: CDR1 SSHAT and CDR2 FNYEAQ (reference sequence). There are 13 residues in the CDR3. The CDR3 bases are TGTGCTAGCAGCTTTAGCGGGGCTGACCTGCAGTATTTT. Translation gives CASSFSGADLQYF.

The DNA for the CDR3 is TGTGCCAGCAGCTTAGGTCTCTGGGGGCGAGAGACCCAGTACTTC. It codes for CASSLGLWGRETQYF. J is TRBJ2-5 and V is TRBV7-2; possibly TRBD1 for D (6 bases). Germline CDR1 reads SGHTA; CDR2 reads FQGNSA. The CDR3 consists of 15 residues. Trimming took 1 base from V and 4 from J, leaving 13 bases between them.